The source of this T cell receptor beta chain is a study of human T cells and chemical hapten exposure. Whole-study findings and limits: Sensitizing with DPC caused no change in TCRs above 1 in 1000 frequency.

This clonotype has a count of ten or more. Its antigen is unidentified. Time point: patch test 2, 6 weeks after DPC sensitization. Treatment of the sample: therapeutic diphenylcyclopropenone sensitization with weekly scalp DPC. MiXCR was run by TCRdb on the RACE reads, yielding one entry per CDR3 protein. The sample shows over 100,000 distinct CDR3 sequences, roughly 10% of them seen only once. The CDR3 spans 12 residues. Germline V CDR1 and CDR2: DFQATT, SNEGSKA (reference sequence). Deletions cut 5 bases from V and 0 bases from J, with 5 bases between. The rearrangement uses TRBV20-1 and TRBJ2-1; the D is unclear. Sequenced material: whole blood, taken in connection with sensitization to the hapten diphenylcyclopropenone (DPC). The TCR originated in a middle-aged woman with alopecia areata. Some clones in this sample may be carry-over from other donors' samples. The chain's CDR3 is CSAGSSYNEQFF. The CDR3 DNA is TGCAGTGCTGGAAGCTCCTACAATGAGCAGTTCTTC.